This T cell receptor beta chain derives from a study of T-cell memory formation after mild COVID-19. The study, taken as a whole, reports: The CD4+ clones that contracted clustered mainly within CM and EM, and the CD8+ clones concentrated in EMRA. A balance of CD4 and CD8 characterized clones contracting day 15 to 85, whereas later expanders leaned CD4+.

As regards this clonotype: Its matching antigen is unknown.

CDR1 SEHNR and CDR2 FQNEAQ come from the germline V gene (reference sequence). The junction had 5 bases not matched to a gene; V was cut back by 2 bases and J by 4 bases. The CDR3 length is 17 residues. Each CDR3 protein is one row after TCRdb ran MiXCR on the 5' RACE reads. The sample has approximately 500,000 distinct CDR3 sequences; about 23% are singletons. The specimen was PBMCs or a T cell subset sorted from them (not recorded which). The sequence was collected from an adult woman who had mild COVID-19 (a few samples of this study predate the infection). Cell type and time point are not known. The chain couples TRBV7-9 to TRBJ2-1; 13 nucleotides match TRBD2. CDR3 in amino acids: CASSLTRLAGGYNEQFF. The CDR3 bases are TGTGCCAGCAGCTTAACCCGACTAGCGGGAGGTTACAATGAGCAGTTCTTC.